Listed here are 9 T cell receptor beta chains from one sample, sequenced in a study of beta chain features in type 1 diabetes. Sequencing targeted expressed TCRB transcripts, as all isolated RNA had been reverse transcribed. Profiled with immunoSEQ multiplex PCR; TCRdb holds only in-frame clones, not every one. This table has approximately 400,000 clones, about 15% appearing once. Sample: naive CD4+ T cells from blood. These receptors all stem from a young woman in good health.

The rearrangement uses TRBV7-9 and TRBJ1-1, with TRBD1 matching over 7 bases. This CDR3 region has 14 residues. Germline V gives CDR1 SEHNR, CDR2 FQNEAQ (reference sequence). Trimming took 5 bases from V and 8 from J; bases not matched to a gene: 11. CDR3 amino acids: CASSVDRAYSEAFF. The DNA of the CDR3 is TGTGCCAGCAGCGTCGACAGGGCTTACTCGGAAGCTTTCTTT.

The sample holds a few counts of this clone. The chain joins TRBV29-1 to TRBJ2-5, with D possibly matching TRBD2 (5 bases). There are 13 residues in the CDR3. Germline V gene data show CDR1 as SQVTM and CDR2 as ANQGSEA. V lost 3 bases to trimming and J lost 5 bases, with 13 bases between them. CDR3 nucleotide sequence: TGCAGCGTTGACGAAGGATCGGGGGAGACCCAGTACTTC. Translated: CSVDEGSGETQYF.

The V gene is TRBV7-9, the J gene TRBJ2-1; TRBD2 aligns across 9 bases. In germline, CDR1 is SEHNR, CDR2 FQNEAQ (reference sequence). The CDR3 has 15 amino acids. V lost 4 bases and J lost 6; bases outside the gene matches: 7. The CDR3 DNA sequence: TGTGCCAGCAGCTCCTTAGCGGGAGCCAGCAATGAGCAGTTCTTC. Translated: CASSSLAGASNEQFF.

J is TRBJ1-2 and V is TRBV6-5; D is uncertain. The CDR3 has 11 residues. Germline V gives CDR1 MNHEY, CDR2 SVGAGI. The V gene lost 6 bases and the J gene lost 2 bases, with 4 bases spanning the gap. The CDR3 coding sequence is TGTGCCAGCAGAGAGAACTATGGCTACACCTTC. It translates to CASRENYGYTF.

This clone came up a few times. The CDR3 region is CASSLLARSEQYF. The CDR3 nucleotides read TGTGCCAGCAGTTTACTAGCCCGTTCCGAGCAGTACTTC. The chain couples TRBV27 to TRBJ2-7; D is possibly TRBD2 (5 bases). The CDR3 is 13 amino acids. The V gene lost 2 bases and the J gene lost 6 bases, with 11 bases spanning the gap. Germline lookup yields CDR1 MNHEY and CDR2 SMNVEV (reference sequence).

This chain connects TRBV30 to TRBJ2-1, with 8 bases that match TRBD2. Losses at the gene ends were 0 bases for V and 2 bases for J; bases not matched to a gene: 6. This CDR3 is built from 16 residues. Germline V lookup: CDR1 GTSNPN, CDR2 SVGIG (reference sequence). CDR3 in DNA: TGTGCCTGGAGTGTAAGAGGGCGGGGGGCCTACAATGAGCAGTTCTTC. It yields the protein CAWSVRGRGAYNEQFF.

J is TRBJ1-2 and V is TRBV27, with 12 bases aligning to TRBD1. This CDR3 is built from 15 residues. Germline-derived CDR1 and CDR2 are MNHEY and SMNVEV (reference sequence). Trimming cost V 6 bases and J 7 bases; bases outside gene matches: 9. The CDR3 DNA sequence: TGTGCCAGCAGGGGGGGACAGGGGGCGGTTTTTGGCTACACCTTC. Translating gives CASRGGQGAVFGYTF.

This clone was seen a few times. The rearrangement links TRBV2 to TRBJ1-2; 9 positions agree with TRBD1. The CDR3 runs to 13 residues. Per germline, CDR1 SNHLY and CDR2 FYNNEI. V dropped 7 bases and J dropped 8; count of bases not matched to a gene: 8. Here the CDR3 reads CASTAQGAEGYTF. The DNA of the CDR3 is TGTGCCAGCACGGCACAGGGGGCCGAGGGCTACACCTTC. The full variable domain, completed using reference TRBV2 and TRBJ1-2, is EPEVTQTPSHQVTQMGQEVILRCVPISNHLYFYWYRQILGQKVEFLVSFYNNEISEKSEIFDDQFSVERPDGSNFTLKIRSTKLEDSAMYFCASTAQGAEGYTFGSGTRLTVV.

The chain uses TRBV29-1 and TRBJ2-3, with D possibly matching TRBD1 (5 bases). From germline, CDR1 is SQVTM and CDR2 ANQGSEA. There are 15 residues in the CDR3. Trimming removed 3 bases from V and 2 bases from J, with 15 bases in between. The CDR3 sequence is CSVEGGAVPTDTQYF. CDR3 in DNA: TGCAGCGTTGAGGGTGGGGCGGTTCCCACAGATACGCAGTATTTT.